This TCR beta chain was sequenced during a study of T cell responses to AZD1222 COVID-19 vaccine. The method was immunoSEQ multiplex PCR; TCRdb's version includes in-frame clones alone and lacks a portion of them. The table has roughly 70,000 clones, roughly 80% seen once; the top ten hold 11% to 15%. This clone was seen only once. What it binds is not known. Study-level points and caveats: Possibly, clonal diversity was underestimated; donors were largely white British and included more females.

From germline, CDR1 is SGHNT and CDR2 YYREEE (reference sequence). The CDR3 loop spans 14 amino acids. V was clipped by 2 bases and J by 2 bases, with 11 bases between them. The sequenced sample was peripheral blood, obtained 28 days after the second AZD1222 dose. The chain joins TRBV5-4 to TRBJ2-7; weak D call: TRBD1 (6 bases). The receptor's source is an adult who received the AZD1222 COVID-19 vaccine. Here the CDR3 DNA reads TGTGCCAGCAGCTTATTAGGGGGAGCCTACGAGCAGTACTTC. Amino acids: CASSLLGGAYEQYF.